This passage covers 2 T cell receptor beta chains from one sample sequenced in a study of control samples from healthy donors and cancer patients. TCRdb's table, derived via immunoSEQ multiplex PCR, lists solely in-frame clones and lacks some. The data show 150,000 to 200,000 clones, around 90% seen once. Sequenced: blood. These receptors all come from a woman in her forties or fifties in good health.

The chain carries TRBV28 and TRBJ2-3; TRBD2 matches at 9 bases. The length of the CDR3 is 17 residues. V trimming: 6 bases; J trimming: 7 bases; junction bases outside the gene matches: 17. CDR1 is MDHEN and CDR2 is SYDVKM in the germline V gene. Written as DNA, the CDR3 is TGTGCCAGCAGCTTCTTTGCATCCGGGACTAGCTATCATACGCAGTATTTT. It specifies CASSFFASGTSYHTQYF. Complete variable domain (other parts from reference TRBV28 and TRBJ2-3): DVKVTQSSRYLVKRTGEKVFLECVQDMDHENMFWYRQDPGLGLRLIYFSYDVKMKEKGDIPEGYSVSREKKERFSLILESASTNQTSMYLCASSFFASGTSYHTQYFGPGTRLTVL.

CDR3 loop: CASSHTSQGAGSDTQYF. As DNA, the CDR3 is TGTGCCAGCAGCCATACCTCACAGGGGGCCGGTTCAGATACGCAGTATTTT. This chain links TRBV3-1 (or the pseudogene TRBV3-2) with TRBJ2-3; 9 bases fit TRBD1. Germline V gene sequence: CDR1 LGHDT, CDR2 YNNKEL (reference sequence). Losses at the gene ends were 3 bases for V and 4 bases for J; bases not matched to a gene: 11. This CDR3 has 17 amino acids.